The next 18 T cell receptor beta chains were all read from a single sample in a study of shared clonotypes between healthy human individuals. The data were produced by immunoSEQ multiplex PCR, yet TCRdb's version contains in-frame clones alone and is incomplete. There are some 1.1 million clones in the sample; about 80% occur only once, and over 0.8% lies in the top ten. Input material: memory CD4+ T cells from PBMCs. Specified subset: CD45RA-negative fraction. These receptors originate from a man aged 18 to 30 in good health. Some clones in this sample may be carry-over from other donors' samples.

This clone was counted between two and nine times. The chain has TRBV10-3 and TRBJ1-1; unclear D gene. The CDR3 runs to 13 residues. Germline CDR1 and CDR2: ENHRY and SYGVKD. The V and J ends lost 10 bases and 3 bases respectively, with 15 bases between them. The CDR3 nucleotides are TGTGCCACACGATCTGACGGTTACACTGAAGCTTTCTTT. Translation: CATRSDGYTEAFF.

This sequence joins TRBV28 and TRBJ2-7, with a weak D call TRBD1 (6 bases). The CDR3 sequence is 14 residues long. Trimming pared 5 bases from V and 5 bases from J, leaving 16 bases between. Germline-derived CDR1 and CDR2 are MDHEN and SYDVKM. The CDR3 loop is CASSVRLKGDEQYF. CDR3 nucleotide sequence: TGTGCCAGCAGTGTCCGGCTCAAGGGGGACGAGCAGTACTTC.

J is TRBJ2-3 and V is TRBV21-1; the D call in the table, TRBD2, was not verified against the DNA. TRBV21-1 is annotated as a pseudogene. The CDR3 has 17 residues. The CDR3 coding sequence is TGTGCCAGCAGCAAATATGGCGGCGCGAGTCGGCCAGATACGCAGTATTTT. This translates into CASSKYGGASRPDTQYF.

V gene TRBV28 combines with J gene TRBJ1-1; D is possibly TRBD1 (5 bases). Germline V lookup: CDR1 MDHEN, CDR2 SYDVKM. CDR3 length equals 14 residues. The germline V and J ends were trimmed by 6 bases and 5 bases, with 16 bases remaining between them. CDR3 region: CASSHNRWGTEAFF. CDR3 DNA sequence: TGTGCCAGCAGCCACAACAGGTGGGGGACTGAAGCTTTCTTT.

The chain recombines TRBV4-3 with TRBJ2-5; 8 nucleotides match TRBD2. Germline trimming cut 1 base from V and 5 bases from J; bases unmatched to any gene: 6. Per germline, CDR1 LGHNA and CDR2 YSLEER. This CDR3 region has 15 residues. CDR3 residues: CASSQGQREQETQYF. CDR3 in DNA: TGCGCCAGCAGCCAAGGCCAGCGGGAGCAGGAGACCCAGTACTTC.

The genes are TRBV7-2 and TRBJ1-4, with 8 bases that match TRBD1. The CDR3 covers 14 residues. The germline CDR1 and CDR2 sequences are SGHTA and FQGNSA. The ends lost 5 bases at V and 9 bases at J; junction bases unmatched: 8. CDR3 amino acids: CASSDAGQGKKLFF. The CDR3 DNA sequence: TGTGCCAGCAGCGATGCCGGACAGGGAAAAAAACTGTTTTTT.

The chain links TRBV29-1 to TRBJ1-5, with 8 positions matching TRBD1. The germline CDR1 and CDR2 sequences are SQVTM and ANQGSEA. CDR3 length: 16 residues. After removal of 6 bases from V and 2 bases from J, the junction contained 12 bases not matched to a gene. CDR3 DNA: TGCAGCGTCCTACGACGCCAGGGGGCAGGCAATCAGCCCCAGCATTTT. This encodes CSVLRRQGAGNQPQHF.

The CDR3 loop is CATSRIQGAHTGELFF. Here the CDR3 DNA reads TGTGCCACCAGCAGGATACAGGGGGCGCACACCGGGGAGCTGTTTTTT. The J gene is TRBJ2-2, the V gene TRBV15, with TRBD1 matching over 9 bases. Per the germline V gene, CDR1 is LNHNV and CDR2 is YYDKDF (reference sequence). V shed 3 bases and J 3 bases; nucleotides not matched to a gene: 5. The CDR3 sequence is 16 residues long. The full variable domain, its missing parts supplied by reference TRBV15 and TRBJ2-2, is DAMVIQNPRYQVTQFGKPVTLSCSQTLNHNVMYWYQQKSSQAPKLLFHYYDKDFNNEADTPDNFQSRRPNTSFCFLDIRSPGLGDTAMYLCATSRIQGAHTGELFFGEGSRLTVL.

The chain has TRBV18 and TRBJ1-5; TRBD1 might be the D (6 bases). V lost 6 bases to trimming and J lost 0 bases, with 18 bases between them. This CDR3 spans 17 amino acids. Germline CDR1 is KGHSH and CDR2 is LQKENI. The CDR3 spells CASSLRDTSISNQPQHF. The CDR3 DNA follows: TGTGCCAGCTCCCTCCGGGACACCTCAATTAGCAATCAGCCCCAGCATTTT. Full variable domain (missing parts from reference TRBV18 and TRBJ1-5): NAGVMQNPRHLVRRRGQEARLRCSPMKGHSHVYWYRQLPEEGLKFMVYLQKENIIDESGMPKERFSAEFPKEGPSILRIQQVVRGDSAAYFCASSLRDTSISNQPQHFGDGTRLSIL.

About this clone itself: Sequence at one end of the junction differs from germline and may be a read error. The genes are TRBV10-3 and TRBJ1-2, with D possibly matching TRBD1 (5 bases). Germline CDR1 and CDR2: ENHRY and SYGVKD. The CDR3 consists of 14 residues. The CDR3 loop is CAISESTRGSIPRF. CDR3 bases: TGTGCCATCAGTGAGTCGACTCGGGGCAGCATCCCGCGCTTC.

The chain employs TRBV6-7 and TRBJ2-5; D possibly corresponds to TRBD2 (5 bases). TRBV6-7 is an ORF, with its function uncertain. The V gene lost 2 bases and the J gene lost 5 bases, with 18 bases spanning the gap. CDR3 length: 16 amino acids. CDR3 nucleotide sequence: TGTGCCAGCAGTTACCCGGCGGGTTCTACATTGGAGACCCAGTACTTC. Translated: CASSYPAGSTLETQYF.

Note on this clone: Other DNA variants within this sample encode the same CDR3. The chain uses TRBV5-6 and TRBJ2-1; D ambiguous. This CDR3 is 14 amino acids long. The germline CDR1 and CDR2 sequences are SGHDT and YYEEEE. The V and J ends lost 4 bases and 5 bases respectively, with 13 bases between them. CDR3 sequence reads: CASSRTPQDNEQFF. DNA for the CDR3: TGTGCCAGCAGCCGCACTCCCCAGGACAATGAGCAGTTCTTC.

This chain links TRBV5-1 with TRBJ2-7, with 13 bases fitting TRBD2. Germline assignment: CDR1 SGHRS and CDR2 YFSETQ. V was clipped by 4 bases and J by 7 bases; unmatched bases: 8. The CDR3 spans 15 residues. The CDR3 DNA follows: TGCGCCAGCAGCCAGGGCGGACTAGCGGGGGCGGAGCAGTACTTC. Protein: CASSQGGLAGAEQYF.

V and J are TRBV5-1 and TRBJ2-5, with 7 nucleotides matching TRBD2. The CDR3 loop spans 13 amino acids. Germline V lookup: CDR1 SGHRS, CDR2 YFSETQ. Losses at the gene ends were 7 bases for V and 4 bases for J; bases not matched to a gene: 7. CDR3 coding DNA: TGCGCCAGCGTACAAGCGGGGATAGAGACCCAGTACTTC. The encoded protein is CASVQAGIETQYF.

The CDR3 loop is CASSEGTALTEAFF. CDR3 bases: TGTGCCAGCAGTGAAGGGACAGCCTTGACTGAAGCTTTCTTT. The rearrangement uses TRBV6-1 and TRBJ1-1; D possibly corresponds to TRBD1 (6 bases). The germline V and J ends were trimmed by 1 base and 5 bases, with 11 bases remaining between them. The germline V gene encodes CDR1 MNHNS and CDR2 SASEGT. CDR3 size: 14 residues.

The chain couples TRBV2 to TRBJ2-3; TRBD2 might be the D (6 bases). Germline V gene data show CDR1 as SNHLY and CDR2 as FYNNEI. The CDR3 extends over 14 amino acids. V lost 8 bases, J lost 0 bases, and 12 bases lay in between. The CDR3, as DNA: TGTGCCAGCTGCCGGGACTTTAGCACAGATACGCAGTATTTT. Translation gives CASCRDFSTDTQYF. Combining the CDR3 with reference TRBV2 and TRBJ2-3 gives the whole variable domain EPEVTQTPSHQVTQMGQEVILRCVPISNHLYFYWYRQILGQKVEFLVSFYNNEISEKSEIFDDQFSVERPDGSNFTLKIRSTKLEDSAMYFCASCRDFSTDTQYFGPGTRLTVL.

This chain uses TRBV19 with TRBJ1-1; unclear D gene. Trimming shortened V by 3 bases and J by 5 bases, and 16 bases separated the two germline ends. CDR1 LNHDA and CDR2 SQIVND come from the germline V gene (reference sequence). This CDR3 comprises 15 residues. CDR3 DNA sequence: TGTGCCAGTAGTATGGCGGATGGGATGGGGACTGAAGCTTTCTTT. Translating gives CASSMADGMGTEAFF.

The chain carries TRBV7-2 and TRBJ1-5; no reliable D call. This CDR3 is 15 amino acids long. The V gene's germline CDR1 is SGHTA and CDR2 FQGNSA. V dropped 2 bases and J dropped 9 bases, with 17 bases sitting between them. The CDR3, as DNA: TGTGCCAGCAGCTTACCTCGGGAAGTTTTGGGGCCCCAGCATTTT. Encoded protein: CASSLPREVLGPQHF.